The rows below give T cell receptor beta chains drawn from one sample of a study of blood T cell repertoires in COVID-19. Some clones are missing from TCRdb's copy, which holds only in-frame ones; the method was immunoSEQ multiplex PCR. The sample has under 350,000 clones, 85% seen once. The sequencing input was peripheral blood. The receptors were sampled from a human donor in a cohort sampled during active COVID-19. Each CDR3 is given with its conserved first and last residue. A D gene is named only where the DNA matches it firmly. Clone size, where shown, is once, few, many, or a class for clones that have expanded.

D gene	V gene	clone size	J gene	CDR3 DNA	CDR3 protein
NA	TRBV29-1	NA	TRBJ1-2	TGCAGCGTTTTTACAGAAAACTATGGCTACACCTTC	CSVFTENYGYTF
TRBD1	TRBV3-1/TRBV3-2	NA	TRBJ1-1	TGTGCCAGCAGCCAAGGCTTCGGGACAGGGAACACTGAAGCTTTCTTT	CASSQGFGTGNTEAFF
TRBD1	TRBV6-5	few	TRBJ1-5	TGTGCCAGCAGTACCGGGACAGGGGGCATTCAGCCCCAGCATTTT	CASSTGTGGIQPQHF
NA	TRBV7-8	NA	TRBJ2-6	TGTGCCAGCAGATCGAAGGACAGTGCCGGAGGAGGGGCCAACGTCCTGACTTTC	CASRSKDSAGGGANVLTF
TRBD1	TRBV5-1	NA	TRBJ2-2	TGCGCCAGCAGCTTGTTTGGCCCAAGGACAGGGGGTCGCACCGGGGAGCTGTTTTTT	CASSLFGPRTGGRTGELFF
NA	TRBV7-8	NA	TRBJ1-5	TGTGCCAGCAGCTTAGGGTATGGAGGGAGTCAGCCCCAGCATTTT	CASSLGYGGSQPQHF
NA	TRBV19	NA	TRBJ1-1	TGTGCCAGTAGTATAGATCCAGGACAGAACACTGAAGCTTTCTTT	CASSIDPGQNTEAFF
NA	TRBV5-1	NA	TRBJ1-2	TGCGCCAGCAGCTTGGATGCTACCGGGACAAGCGGCTACACCTTC	CASSLDATGTSGYTF
NA	TRBV5-5	NA	TRBJ2-3	TGTGCCAGCACCCGGGGGGCAGATCCCACAGATACGCAGTATTTT	CASTRGADPTDTQYF
NA	TRBV5-6	NA	TRBJ1-2	TGTGCCAGCAGCACAGGGAAGTCGGATGGCTACACCTTC	CASSTGKSDGYTF
NA	TRBV11-2	NA	TRBJ1-1	TGTGCCAGCAGCTTAGCAGGAGGGTGGAACACTGAAGCTTTCTTT	CASSLAGGWNTEAFF
TRBD2	TRBV7-2	many	TRBJ2-7	TGTGCCAGCAGCTTAGCCGCCGGTAGCGGGGTCTACGAGCAGTACTTC	CASSLAAGSGVYEQYF
NA	TRBV19	NA	TRBJ1-1	TGTGCCAGTAGTATGATTGGTGGGGCCACTGAAGCTTTCTTT	CASSMIGGATEAFF
TRBD2	TRBV5-8	NA	TRBJ2-1	TGTGCCAGCAGTTCACGCGGGGGGGCCTACAATGAGCAGTTCTTC	CASSSRGGAYNEQFF
NA	TRBV6-5	NA	TRBJ2-2	TGTGCCAGCAGTTCCGAAGGGGGTTACACCGGGGAGCTGTTTTTT	CASSSEGGYTGELFF
NA	TRBV5-4	NA	TRBJ1-1	TGTGCCAGCAGCTTGGCCGATCCGGGGAACACTGAAGCTTTCTTT	CASSLADPGNTEAFF
TRBD2	TRBV25-1	NA	TRBJ2-1	TGTGCCAGCGGCCCGGGCGGAGGACTAGCGTCGGTTAGCAATGAGCAGTTCTTC	CASGPGGGLASVSNEQFF
TRBD2	TRBV3-1/TRBV3-2	NA	TRBJ2-3	TGTGCCAGCAGCCTAGTCGGACTAGCGGTCCAAACCCATTTT	CASSLVGLAVQTHF
TRBD2	TRBV24-1	NA	TRBJ2-2	TGTGCCATCGAGCGGGGACGGAACACCGGGGAGCTGTTTTTT	CAIERGRNTGELFF
NA	TRBV5-4	NA	TRBJ2-3	TGTGCCAGCCGCGGATTTGTAAGCACAGATACGCAGTATTTT	CASRGFVSTDTQYF
NA	TRBV24-1	NA	TRBJ1-4	TGTGCCACCAGTGACCTCAGGGGTGAAAAACTGTTTTTT	CATSDLRGEKLFF
NA	TRBV11-3	NA	TRBJ2-2	TGTGCCAGCAGCGCGGGGACCAACACCGGGGAGCTGTTTTTT	CASSAGTNTGELFF
TRBD1	TRBV6-6	once	TRBJ1-6	TGTGCCAGCAGCCCGGGACAGGGGAATTCACCCCTCCACTTT	CASSPGQGNSPLHF
NA	TRBV19	NA	TRBJ2-7	TGTGCCAGTAGTTTTGGCAGGGCCTACGAGCAGTACTTC	CASSFGRAYEQYF
NA	TRBV30	NA	TRBJ2-1	TGTGCCTGGTCCCCCCCCTCCCTTTCCTACAATGAGCAGTTCTTC	CAWSPPSLSYNEQFF
NA	TRBV2	NA	TRBJ1-5	TGTGCCAGCAGTGTTAGACTTAGCAATCAGCCCCAGCATTTT	CASSVRLSNQPQHF
TRBD1	TRBV5-4	NA	TRBJ1-1	TGTGCCAGCAGCTTTCCCACAGGGGGCTTAAACACTGAAGCTTTCTTT	CASSFPTGGLNTEAFF
NA	TRBV6-5	NA	TRBJ1-2	TGTGCCAGCAGTCGAGACAGAAACTATGGCTACACCTTC	CASSRDRNYGYTF
NA	TRBV6-1	NA	TRBJ1-4	TGTGCCAGCAGGGAAGGGACACTAAATGAAAAACTGTTTTTT	CASREGTLNEKLFF
NA	TRBV12-3/TRBV12-4	NA	TRBJ1-2	TGTGCCAGCAGCTCCCCGAGTGGCTACACCTTC	CASSSPSGYTF
NA	TRBV19	NA	TRBJ1-2	TGTGCCAGTAGTATACGGGGGGATGTGGCTGGCTACACCTTC	CASSIRGDVAGYTF
NA	TRBV7-3	NA	TRBJ1-1	TGTGCCAGCAGCTTAACGTCCCGGGGGAAGGAGACTGAAGCTTTCTTT	CASSLTSRGKETEAFF
NA	TRBV6-1	NA	TRBJ1-2	TGTGCCAGCAGTGAGAGAATAGGGGATGGCTACACCTTC	CASSERIGDGYTF
TRBD2	TRBV5-1	NA	TRBJ2-1	TGCGCCAGCAGCCCCGGCGGGGGGGGGAACAATGAGCAGTTCTTC	CASSPGGGGNNEQFF
NA	TRBV4-2	NA	TRBJ1-5	TGTGCCAGCAGCCAAGAACGGGACAACAATCAGCCCCAGCATTTT	CASSQERDNNQPQHF
NA	TRBV24-1	NA	TRBJ1-5	TGTGCCACCTGTGTGGCTAGCAATCAGCCCCAGCATTTT	CATCVASNQPQHF
TRBD2	TRBV30	NA	TRBJ2-1	TGTGCCTGGAGTCGGGGAGGGGAAGGCCGGGTCTTC	CAWSRGGEGRVF
TRBD2	TRBV6-5	NA	TRBJ2-1	TGTGCCAGCAGTTGGGGACTAGCCAATGAGCAGTTCTTC	CASSWGLANEQFF
TRBD2	TRBV6-2/TRBV6-3	few	TRBJ2-7	TGTGCCAGCAGTTTTATCCTAGCGGGGGAGCAGTACTTC	CASSFILAGEQYF
NA	TRBV11-2	NA	TRBJ2-1	TGTGCCAGCAGCTACGTAAGGGGAAGATCCTACAATGAGCAGTTCTTC	CASSYVRGRSYNEQFF
TRBD1	TRBV2	many	TRBJ2-1	TGTGCCAGCAGTGAAGGGGACAGTCCATACAATGAGCAGTTCTTC	CASSEGDSPYNEQFF
TRBD1	TRBV7-9	NA	TRBJ1-1	TGTGCCAGCAGCCCCGGGACAGGGATATCCGAGCAGTTAGCTTTCTTT	CASSPGTGISEQLAFF
TRBD2	TRBV5-1	NA	TRBJ2-5	TGCGCCAGCAGCGGAACTAGCGGGGAGACCCAAGAGACCCAGTACTTC	CASSGTSGETQETQYF
NA	TRBV27	NA	TRBJ1-5	TGTGCCAGCAGTTTGCAGGCGAGCAATCAGCCCCAGCATTTT	CASSLQASNQPQHF
TRBD1	TRBV7-9	NA	TRBJ1-5	TGTGCCAGCAGCTCGGACCGGGACAGGGGACAGCCCCAGCATTTT	CASSSDRDRGQPQHF
TRBD2	TRBV9	NA	TRBJ2-1	TGTGCCAGCAGCGTAGTGAGTACCCCGCTAGCGGGGGGGAATGAGCAGTTCTTC	CASSVVSTPLAGGNEQFF
TRBD1	TRBV6-6	medium-sized	TRBJ1-2	TGTGCCAGCAGCCAGACAGGGTATGGCTACACCTTC	CASSQTGYGYTF
TRBD2	TRBV5-1	NA	TRBJ2-3	TGCGCCAGCAGCTGGACTAGTAAGGCAGATACGCAGTATTTT	CASSWTSKADTQYF
TRBD2	TRBV7-9	few	TRBJ2-1	TGTGCCAGCAGCTTAGGGGTAGGGCGGGGGGCCTACAATGAGCAGTTCTTC	CASSLGVGRGAYNEQFF
NA	TRBV18	few	TRBJ2-2	TGTGCCAGCTCACCGGGATCGGGAGTCACCGGGGAGCTGTTTTTT	CASSPGSGVTGELFF
NA	TRBV15	NA	TRBJ2-1	TGTGCCACCAGTCCCCGCCCGACAGCCTACAATGAGCAGTTCTTC	CATSPRPTAYNEQFF
NA	TRBV10-3	NA	TRBJ2-1	TGTGCCATCACTTTAAGGCCGGGGGATGAGCAGTTCTTC	CAITLRPGDEQFF
NA	TRBV15	NA	TRBJ1-1	TGTGCCACCCAAAGGGGCAACACTGAAGCTTTCTTT	CATQRGNTEAFF
NA	TRBV5-1	NA	TRBJ2-7	TGCGCCAGCAGCTTGGACGTGGCAGGGGATAGTTACGAGCAGTACTTC	CASSLDVAGDSYEQYF
NA	TRBV7-9	few	TRBJ1-2	TGTGCCAGCAGCTTACGAGGTATCGGCTATGGCTACACCTTC	CASSLRGIGYGYTF
TRBD2	TRBV7-2	NA	TRBJ2-1	TGTGCCAGCAGCTTTACTGCAGTAGCGGGGGGGTTCGATGAGCAGTTCTTC	CASSFTAVAGGFDEQFF
NA	TRBV27	NA	TRBJ2-3	TGTGCCAGCAGTTTCCTGCACAGGGGCACAGATACGCAGTATTTT	CASSFLHRGTDTQYF
NA	TRBV6-5	NA	TRBJ1-2	TGTGCCAGCACCACGACAATGGGAGACTATGGCTACACCTTC	CASTTTMGDYGYTF
NA	TRBV29-1	NA	TRBJ1-1	TGCAGCGTTGAAGAATCGAGCCTGAACACTGAAGCTTTCTTT	CSVEESSLNTEAFF